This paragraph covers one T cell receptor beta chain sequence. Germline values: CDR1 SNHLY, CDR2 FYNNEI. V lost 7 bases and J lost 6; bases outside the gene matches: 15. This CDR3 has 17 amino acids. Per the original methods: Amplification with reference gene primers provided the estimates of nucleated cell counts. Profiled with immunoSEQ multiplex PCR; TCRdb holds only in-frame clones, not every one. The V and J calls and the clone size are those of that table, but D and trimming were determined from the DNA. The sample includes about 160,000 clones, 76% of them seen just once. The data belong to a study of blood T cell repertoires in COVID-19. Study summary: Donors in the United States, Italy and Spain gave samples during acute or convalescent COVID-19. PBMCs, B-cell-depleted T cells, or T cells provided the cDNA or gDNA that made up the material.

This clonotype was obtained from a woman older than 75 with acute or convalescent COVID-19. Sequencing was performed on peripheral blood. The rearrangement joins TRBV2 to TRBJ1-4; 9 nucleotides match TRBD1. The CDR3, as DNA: TGTGCCAGCATTGGACAGGGGTGGATGATAGGAGATGAAAAACTGTTTTTT. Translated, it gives CASIGQGWMIGDEKLFF. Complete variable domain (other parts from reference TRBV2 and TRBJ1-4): EPEVTQTPSHQVTQMGQEVILRCVPISNHLYFYWYRQILGQKVEFLVSFYNNEISEKSEIFDDQFSVERPDGSNFTLKIRSTKLEDSAMYFCASIGQGWMIGDEKLFFGSGTQLSVL.